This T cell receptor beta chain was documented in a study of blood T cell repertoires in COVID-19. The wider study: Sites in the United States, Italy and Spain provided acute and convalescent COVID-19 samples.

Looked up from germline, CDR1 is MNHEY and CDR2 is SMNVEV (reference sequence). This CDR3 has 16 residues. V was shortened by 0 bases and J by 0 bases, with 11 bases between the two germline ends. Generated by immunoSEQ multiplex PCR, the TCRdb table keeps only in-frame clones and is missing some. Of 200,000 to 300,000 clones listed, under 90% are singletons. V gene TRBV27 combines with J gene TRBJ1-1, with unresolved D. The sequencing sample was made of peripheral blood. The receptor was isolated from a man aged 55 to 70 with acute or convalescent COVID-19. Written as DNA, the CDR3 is TGTGCCAGCAGTTTATCGGACGGGATAGTGAACACTGAAGCTTTCTTT. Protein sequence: CASSLSDGIVNTEAFF.